This TCR beta chain was documented in a study of immune evolution from preneoplasia to lung adenocarcinoma. CDR3 size: 16 residues. J lost 0 bases, V lost 2 bases, and 7 bases had no gene match. In germline, CDR1 is SGDLS, CDR2 YYNGEE. Study conclusions and caveats: Later-stage lesions seemingly showed higher T cell density and diversity than normal lung.

Concerning this clone: Its specificity is unknown.

Produced via immunoSEQ multiplex PCR; TCRdb's table is partial and in-frame only. Of tens of thousands of clones in the sample, just under 75% are singletons; the top ten hold 4.5% to 7%. This chain joins TRBV9 and TRBJ2-7; 8 nucleotides match TRBD2. Sequencing was carried out using FFPE invasive lung adenocarcinoma tissue. This clonotype was sampled from a person aged 55 to 75 with invasive lung adenocarcinoma. Some clones in this sample may be carry-over from other donors' samples. The CDR3 region is CASSVGGAGDSYEQYF. CDR3 coding DNA: TGTGCCAGCAGCGTCGGGGGGGCGGGAGACTCCTACGAGCAGTACTTC.